These 17 T cell receptor beta chains were sequenced from one sample in a study of T cells in Graves' hyperthyroidism and ophthalmopathy. RNA transcripts served as the template for amplifying TCR beta CDR3 regions. A set of HTBI primers served as the primers for a first-round RT-PCR of the TCR CDR3. TCRdb recomputed calls from the multiplex PCR reads with MiXCR, one row per CDR3 protein. The table includes 600,000 to 650,000 distinct CDR3 sequences, around 15% detected once. Input material: blood. The receptors derive from a woman between 25 and 40 years old with Graves' hyperthyroidism.

On this clonotype: This could be a read error, since a much larger clone is one nucleotide away. The J gene is TRBJ2-5, the V gene TRBV7-2; D gene ambiguous. This CDR3 is built from 11 residues. Germline V lookup: CDR1 SGHTA, CDR2 FQGNSA. Deletions cut 7 bases from V and 6 bases from J, with 9 bases between. The DNA of the CDR3 is TGTGCCAGCACCCAAAGTAAGACCCAGTACTTC. Its protein product is CASTQSKTQYF.

The table lists this clonotype with a few counts. The rearrangement uses TRBV15 and TRBJ2-3, with TRBD2 as a possible D gene (6 bases). CDR1 is LNHNV and CDR2 is YYDKDF in the germline V gene (reference sequence). This CDR3 has 17 residues. Trimming stripped 4 bases from V and 3 bases from J, with 20 bases between. The DNA for the CDR3 is TGTGCCACCAGCATTAGACGGGGTAGCGGATATACAGATACGCAGTATTTT. This translates into CATSIRRGSGYTDTQYF.

This clonotype showed up just a few times. The CDR3 reads CASTEGPSNTEAFF. The CDR3 coding sequence is TGTGCCAGCACCGAGGGGCCGTCGAACACTGAAGCTTTCTTT. This chain connects TRBV11-2 to TRBJ1-1; TRBD1 might be the D (5 bases). The CDR3 extends over 14 amino acids. Germline values: CDR1 SGHAT, CDR2 FQNNGV. Between the trimmed V and J ends, which lost 7 bases and 1 base, there was a span of 13 bases.

Many counts were recorded for this clonotype. The J gene is TRBJ2-7, the V gene TRBV28; D call uncertain. Per germline, CDR1 MDHEN and CDR2 SYDVKM. Trimming left V 4 bases short and J 6 bases short, with 16 bases between. CDR3 length: 14 amino acids. CDR3: CASSWSSFPLEQYF. CDR3 bases: TGTGCCAGCAGTTGGTCTAGTTTCCCCCTCGAGCAGTACTTC.

The chain uses TRBV28 and TRBJ2-2, with D tentatively TRBD2 (6 bases). There are 17 residues in the CDR3. CDR1 MDHEN and CDR2 SYDVKM come from the germline V gene. The germline V and J ends were trimmed by 5 bases and 4 bases, with 20 bases remaining between them. CDR3 coding DNA: TGTGCCAGCAGTATACCTATCGGGAGATTGAGCACCGGGGAGCTGTTTTTT. Translated: CASSIPIGRLSTGELFF.

The J gene is TRBJ2-7, the V gene TRBV27, with a tentative D call TRBD2 (5 bases). The CDR3 has 15 amino acids. Deletions cut 1 base from V and 5 bases from J, with 15 bases between. CDR1 is MNHEY and CDR2 is SMNVEV in the germline V gene (reference sequence). CDR3 amino acids: CASSLYPSGVNEQYF. The CDR3 DNA reads as TGTGCCAGCAGTTTATACCCCAGCGGAGTTAACGAGCAGTACTTC.

The chain carries TRBV7-8 and TRBJ2-3; 14 nucleotides align to TRBD2. The CDR3 has 19 amino acids. Germline assignment: CDR1 SGHVS and CDR2 FQNEAQ. V gave up 2 bases and J gave up 3 bases; unmatched junction bases: 10. CDR3 protein: CASSLRRRLAGGSTDTQYF. The DNA of the CDR3 is TGTGCCAGCAGCTTACGTCGCAGACTAGCGGGAGGGAGTACAGATACGCAGTATTTT.

Only a few counts were recorded for this clonotype. The rearrangement uses TRBV19 and TRBJ1-1, with TRBD1 matching 8 bases. The germline CDR1 and CDR2 sequences are LNHDA and SQIVND (reference sequence). This CDR3 has 15 residues. J gave up 5 bases and V 4 bases, and 9 bases lay outside the gene matches. The CDR3, as DNA: TGTGCCAGTAGTACCCTCCGACAGGGGCGTACTGAAGCTTTCTTT. Translated, it gives CASSTLRQGRTEAFF.

This clonotype was found many times. V is TRBV12-3 or TRBV12-4 and J is TRBJ2-7; 9 nucleotides align to TRBD1. V gave up 4 bases and J gave up 1 base; unmatched junction bases: 2. This CDR3 contains 14 residues. CDR3 bases: TGTGCCAGCAGTTACGGGACAGGGTCCTACGAGCAGTACTTC. Protein product: CASSYGTGSYEQYF.

The chain couples TRBV20-1 to TRBJ2-7; no clear D. The CDR3 has 13 residues. Germline loops: CDR1 DFQATT, CDR2 SNEGSKA (reference sequence). Trimming removed 3 bases at V and 2 bases at J, with 11 bases between. The CDR3 DNA is TGCAGTGCTAGCGATCCTTCTACCTACGAGCAGTACTTC. Protein product: CSASDPSTYEQYF.

The chain recombines TRBV27 with TRBJ2-1; D is undetermined. The CDR3 covers 16 residues. Between the trimmed V and J ends, which lost 8 bases and 0 bases, there was a span of 17 bases. CDR1 and CDR2 (germline): MNHEY, SMNVEV (reference sequence). CDR3 amino acids: CASVSGVGYSYNEQFF. As DNA, the CDR3 is TGTGCCAGCGTTTCTGGTGTGGGATACTCCTACAATGAGCAGTTCTTC.

In its sample, this clonotype was seen a few times. V gene TRBV30 combines with J gene TRBJ1-4; D gene uncertain. Germline V gene sequence: CDR1 GTSNPN, CDR2 SVGIG (reference sequence). The CDR3 is 13 amino acids. V lost 0 bases and J lost 6, with 8 bases in between. The CDR3 sequence: CAWSVLWDEKLFF. CDR3 nucleotide sequence: TGTGCCTGGAGTGTACTGTGGGATGAAAAACTGTTTTTT.

This clonotype was observed at least ten times. This sequence joins TRBV27 and TRBJ1-1; TRBD1 agrees at 9 bases. CDR1 MNHEY and CDR2 SMNVEV come from the germline V gene (reference sequence). The CDR3 totals 17 residues. Trimming at V came to 4 bases and at J to 0 bases, leaving 9 bases not matched to a gene. The DNA of the CDR3 is TGTGCCAGCAGTTCCCCCGGGACAGGGCACATGAACACTGAAGCTTTCTTT. Protein sequence: CASSSPGTGHMNTEAFF.

This clonotype was counted many times. The chain is built from TRBV28 and TRBJ2-1; 8 positions agree with TRBD1. This CDR3 is 15 amino acids long. Trimming cost V 2 bases and J 5 bases; bases outside gene matches: 5. Per germline, CDR1 MDHEN and CDR2 SYDVKM. The CDR3 spells CASSLDRGRHNEQFF. The DNA for the CDR3 is TGTGCCAGCAGTTTAGACAGGGGTAGGCACAATGAGCAGTTCTTC.

This clonotype was detected a few times. This sequence joins TRBV30 and TRBJ2-7; the match to TRBD1 covers 7 bases. The V gene's germline CDR1 is GTSNPN and CDR2 SVGIG (reference sequence). J was trimmed by 2 bases and V by 7 bases; bases with no gene match: 14. CDR3 length equals 15 residues. The CDR3 loop is CASSNDRERPYEQYF. CDR3 DNA: TGTGCCTCTAGTAACGACAGGGAAAGACCCTACGAGCAGTACTTC.

Ten or more counts support this clonotype. The chain couples TRBV6-1 to TRBJ2-2, with 8 bases fitting TRBD1. This CDR3 region has 17 residues. Looked up from germline, CDR1 is MNHNS and CDR2 is SASEGT. J was trimmed by 4 bases and V by 6 bases; bases with no gene match: 13. This CDR3 reads CASRGNPDRESTGELFF. The CDR3 nucleotides read TGTGCCAGCAGGGGGAACCCGGACAGGGAGAGCACCGGGGAGCTGTTTTTT.

In its sample, this clonotype was seen many times. The V call is TRBV13, the J call TRBJ2-7; TRBD2 matches 7 bases. Per the germline V gene, CDR1 is PRHDT and CDR2 is FYEKMQ (reference sequence). The CDR3 is 14 residues long. V trimming: 3 bases; J trimming: 3 bases; junction bases outside the gene matches: 5. The CDR3 bases are TGTGCCAGCAGCTTGGAGGGAGGGGTCTACGAGCAGTACTTC. It yields the protein CASSLEGGVYEQYF.